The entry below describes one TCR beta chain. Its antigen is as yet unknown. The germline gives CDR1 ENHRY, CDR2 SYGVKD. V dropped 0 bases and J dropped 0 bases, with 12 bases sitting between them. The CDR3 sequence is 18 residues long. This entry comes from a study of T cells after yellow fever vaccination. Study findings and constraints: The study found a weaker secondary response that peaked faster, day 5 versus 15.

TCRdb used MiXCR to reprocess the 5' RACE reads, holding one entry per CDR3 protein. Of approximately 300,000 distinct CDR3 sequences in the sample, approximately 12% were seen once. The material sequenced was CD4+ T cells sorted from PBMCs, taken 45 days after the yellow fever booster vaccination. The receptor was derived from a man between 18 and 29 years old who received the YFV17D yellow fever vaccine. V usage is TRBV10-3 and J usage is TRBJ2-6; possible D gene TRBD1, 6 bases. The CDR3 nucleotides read TGTGCCATCAGTGAGTCGGTCAGGGGTGCCTCTGGGGCCAACGTCCTGACTTTC. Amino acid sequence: CAISESVRGASGANVLTF.